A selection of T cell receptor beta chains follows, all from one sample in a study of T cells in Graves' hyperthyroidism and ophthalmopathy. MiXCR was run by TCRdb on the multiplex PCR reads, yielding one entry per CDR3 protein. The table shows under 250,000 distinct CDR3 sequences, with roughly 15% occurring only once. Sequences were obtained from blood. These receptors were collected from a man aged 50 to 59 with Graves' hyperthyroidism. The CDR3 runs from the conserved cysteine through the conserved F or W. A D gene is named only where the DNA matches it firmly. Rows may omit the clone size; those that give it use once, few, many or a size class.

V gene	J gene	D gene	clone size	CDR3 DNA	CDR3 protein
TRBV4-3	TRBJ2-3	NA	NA	TGCGCCAGCAGCCTTCGCCGGAGCCTTCCAGATACGCAGTATTTT	CASSLRRSLPDTQYF
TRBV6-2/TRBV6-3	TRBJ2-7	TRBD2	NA	TGTGCCAGCAGTTACTTACAGACTAGCGGTCCCACCTACGAGCAGTACTTC	CASSYLQTSGPTYEQYF
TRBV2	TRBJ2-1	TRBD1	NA	TGTGCCAGCACTTCGGGACAGGGGACTGGTGAGCAGTTCTTC	CASTSGQGTGEQFF
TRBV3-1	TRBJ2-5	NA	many	TGTGCCAGCAGCCAAGATCGGCGCCCCCTTCAAGAGACCCAGTACTTC	CASSQDRRPLQETQYF
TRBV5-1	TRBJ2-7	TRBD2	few	TGCGCCAGCAGCTTCCGAGCGGGAGTGTCCTACGAGCAGTACTTC	CASSFRAGVSYEQYF
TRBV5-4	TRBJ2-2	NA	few	TGTGCCAGCAGCTTTCGTCGCCATTCGACCGGGGAGCTGTTTTTT	CASSFRRHSTGELFF
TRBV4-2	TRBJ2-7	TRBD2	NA	TGTGCCAGCAGTCGCGTCGGGACTAGCGGGAGTTTGAGGATAAGGAGCTCCTACGAGCAGTACTTC	CASSRVGTSGSLRIRSSYEQYF
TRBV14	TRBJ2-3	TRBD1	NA	TGTGCCAGCAGCCAAGCGGGAAGGGGGCTTACAGATACGCAGTATTTT	CASSQAGRGLTDTQYF
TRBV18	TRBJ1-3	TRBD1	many	TGTGCCAGCTCACCCGGCAGGGGGCCTGGAAACACCATATATTTT	CASSPGRGPGNTIYF
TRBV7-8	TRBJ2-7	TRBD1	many	TGTGCCAGCAGCTTAGCGGGCCAGGGGGCGTACGAGCAGTACTTC	CASSLAGQGAYEQYF
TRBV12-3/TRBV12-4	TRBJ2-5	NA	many	TGTGCCAGCAGCCCGCCCGCCTTTAGAGAGACCCAGTACTTC	CASSPPAFRETQYF
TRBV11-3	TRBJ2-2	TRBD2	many	TGTGCCAGCAGCCGACAGGGCTCGGGGACTAGCGGGAACACCGGGGAGCTGTTTTTT	CASSRQGSGTSGNTGELFF
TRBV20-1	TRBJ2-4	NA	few	TGCAGTGCTGAAGGAGGAGTGGCCAAAAACATTCAGTACTTC	CSAEGGVAKNIQYF
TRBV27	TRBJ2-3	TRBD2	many	TGTGCCAGTTCCACTAGCGGGAGATCGGCAGATACGCAGTATTTT	CASSTSGRSADTQYF
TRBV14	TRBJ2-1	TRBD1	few	TGTGCCAGCAGCGACAGGGGGCGGAACAATGAGCAGTTCTTC	CASSDRGRNNEQFF
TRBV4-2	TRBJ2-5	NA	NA	TGTGCCAGCAGCCAGACAAGTACGCAAGAGACCCAGTACTTC	CASSQTSTQETQYF
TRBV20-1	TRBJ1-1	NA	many	TGCAGTGCTAGAGGCGGGTCCACTGAAGCTTTCTTT	CSARGGSTEAFF
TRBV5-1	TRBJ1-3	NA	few	TGCGCCAGCAGCTTGGCCCCCACCGGTTTCTCTGGAAACACCATATATTTT	CASSLAPTGFSGNTIYF
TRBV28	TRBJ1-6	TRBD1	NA	TGTGCCAGCAGTTCGACAGGGGAGAATTCACCCCTCCACTTT	CASSSTGENSPLHF
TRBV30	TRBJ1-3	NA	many	TGTGCCTCCGTACGGGCAACCGGAAACACCATATATTTT	CASVRATGNTIYF
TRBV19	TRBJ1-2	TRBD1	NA	TGTGCCAGTAGTACCCTAACACAGGGGTATGGCTACACCTTC	CASSTLTQGYGYTF
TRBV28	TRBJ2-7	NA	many	TGTGCCACCGAGGGGGTGGGTCTCTACGAGCAGTACTTC	CATEGVGLYEQYF
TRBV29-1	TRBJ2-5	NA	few	TGCAGCGTTTCCGATCGGGAGACCCAGTACTTC	CSVSDRETQYF
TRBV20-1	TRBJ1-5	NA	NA	TGCAGTGCTAGGGGGAGGGGATTACACAGCAATCAGCCCCAGCATTTT	CSARGRGLHSNQPQHF
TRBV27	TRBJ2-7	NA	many	TGTGCCAGCAGGAGACTAGCAGGGGCGATCTCCTACGAGCAGTACTTC	CASRRLAGAISYEQYF
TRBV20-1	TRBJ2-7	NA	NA	TGCAGTGTTGCACCGAGCTCCTACGAGCAGTACTTC	CSVAPSSYEQYF
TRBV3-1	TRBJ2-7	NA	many	TGTGCCAGCATGCCCGGGGGCGGGAGCGTTCACGAGCAGTACTTC	CASMPGGGSVHEQYF
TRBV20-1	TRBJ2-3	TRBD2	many	TGCAGTGCTAGGGCGGGAGGGCCGAGCACAGATACGCAGTATTTT	CSARAGGPSTDTQYF